Here is one TCR beta chain with its context. What it recognizes is unknown. The CDR3 spans 12 residues. Between the trimmed V and J ends, which lost 7 bases and 6 bases, there was a span of 10 bases. The V gene's germline CDR1 is SNHLY and CDR2 FYNNEI. The data originate from a study of shared clonotypes between healthy human individuals. The study, taken as a whole, reports: Despite large depth, sorted-subset datasets appeared incompletely sequenced.

The assay used deep level. Sequencing was performed with immunoSEQ multiplex PCR; in TCRdb, only in-frame clones are kept and a portion is missing. In the table there are 1,500,000 or so clones, around 98.5% of which are singletons. The donors, all of them Caucasian adults, lived in Nashville, Tennessee. This rearrangement joins TRBV2 to TRBJ1-5; D remains unclear. The clonotype was recovered from a young man in good health. The specimen sequenced was naive CD4+ T cells sorted from blood. Subset here: CD45RA+ positively selected. The CDR3 DNA follows: TGTGCCAGCAAGAGGGAGAGTCAGCCCCAGCATTTT. The encoded protein is CASKRESQPQHF.